This TCR beta chain is from a study of cytomegalovirus exposure and HLA in healthy donors. Study in general: A prior study identified 120 million or so unique TCR beta sequences from 200 million or so T cells.

PCR was performed using 60 Vbeta and 13 Jbeta primers. Clones were sequenced by immunoSEQ multiplex PCR, and TCRdb holds only the in-frame ones, with some missing. The data contain around 130,000 clones, over 70% of them singletons. The donors were healthy bone marrow donors. The germline V and J ends were trimmed by 2 bases and 2 bases, with 13 bases remaining between them. Germline-derived CDR1 and CDR2 are SGHRS and YFSETQ. The CDR3 is 15 amino acids. The chain has TRBV5-1 and TRBJ2-5, with D perhaps matching TRBD1 (6 bases). The source material was PBMCs. This sequence was found in a woman in her thirties or forties in good health and CMV-seronegative. The CDR3 is CASSLTGNTQETQYF. The CDR3 bases are TGCGCCAGCAGCTTAACAGGGAATACTCAAGAGACCCAGTACTTC.